Below, 10 T cell receptor beta chains from the same sample are listed, as sequenced in a study of shared clonotypes between healthy human individuals. The naive CD8 subset, CD45RO-negative cells positively selected for CCR7, excluded terminally differentiated effector memory CD45RA+ cells. Here immunoSEQ multiplex PCR was the method, and the copy in TCRdb shows in-frame clones only, minus some. This sample has about 2.1 million clones, with just over 90% found just once. The sequencing sample was made of naive CD8+ T cells from PBMCs. The origin of the receptors is a man aged 18-30 years in good health. Some clones in this sample may be carry-over from other donors' samples.

In DNA form, the CDR3 reads TGTGCCAGCAGTTTAGTGACCTTAGCCAAAAACATTCAGTACTTC. This codes for CASSLVTLAKNIQYF. The J gene is TRBJ2-4, the V gene TRBV28; no firm D call. The germline CDR1 and CDR2 sequences are MDHEN and SYDVKM. This CDR3 is 15 amino acids long. V lost 2 bases, J lost 0 bases, and 8 bases lay in between.

Concerning this clone itself: This specimen includes other DNA sequences encoding the same CDR3. The chain couples TRBV13 to TRBJ1-5, with a tentative D call TRBD1 (5 bases). The CDR3 runs 14 residues. V gave up 2 bases and J gave up 1 base, with 6 bases separating them. Germline CDR1 reads PRHDT; CDR2 reads FYEKMQ (reference sequence). The CDR3 DNA is TGTGCCAGCAGCTTACAGGGAAGCAATCAGCCCCAGCATTTT. Its protein is CASSLQGSNQPQHF. Full variable domain (missing parts from reference TRBV13 and TRBJ1-5): AAGVIQSPRHLIKEKRETATLKCYPIPRHDTVYWYQQGPGQDPQFLISFYEKMQSDKGSIPDRFSAQQFSDYHSELNMSSLELGDSALYFCASSLQGSNQPQHFGDGTRLSIL.

Points on this clone: Distinct nucleotide sequences in the sample also encode this CDR3. The chain joins TRBV28 to TRBJ1-1; D may be TRBD1 (5 bases). The CDR3 has 13 residues. V lost 3 bases, J lost 2 bases, and 7 bases lay in between. Germline V gene sequence: CDR1 MDHEN, CDR2 SYDVKM. Here the CDR3 DNA reads TGTGCCAGCAGTTTGGGGACTAACACTGAAGCTTTCTTT. Protein sequence: CASSLGTNTEAFF.

The rearrangement links TRBV28 to TRBJ1-2; 7 bases agree with TRBD1. CDR3 length: 17 amino acids. Germline CDR1 MDHEN, CDR2 SYDVKM. Trimming took 3 bases from V and 4 from J; bases not matched to a gene: 14. The DNA of the CDR3 is TGTGCCAGCAGTTTCAGGGGGGCGTTCGGACCTTTCTATGGCTACACCTTC. Its translation: CASSFRGAFGPFYGYTF.

The rearrangement uses TRBV13 and TRBJ2-4; D is uncertain. V was trimmed by 5 bases and J by 0 bases, leaving 2 bases between them. The germline V gene encodes CDR1 PRHDT and CDR2 FYEKMQ (reference sequence). The CDR3 contains 12 residues. The CDR3 DNA reads as TGTGCCAGCAGCCAAGCCAAAAACATTCAGTACTTC. Translating gives CASSQAKNIQYF.

CDR3 loop: CASSQILGGNYEQYF. The DNA of the CDR3 is TGTGCCAGCAGCCAAATCCTGGGGGGCAACTACGAGCAGTACTTC. The chain carries TRBV14 and TRBJ2-7; D may correspond to TRBD1 or TRBD2 (6 bases each). V gave up 2 bases and J gave up 3 bases, with 14 bases separating them. CDR3 length: 15 residues. The germline CDR1 and CDR2 sequences are SGHDN and FVKESK.

Only one count was recorded for this clone. V is TRBV15 and J is TRBJ2-7; either TRBD1 or TRBD2 may supply D (7 bases each). The V gene lost 2 bases and the J gene lost 5 bases, with 19 bases spanning the gap. CDR1 is LNHNV, CDR2 YYDKDF, per germline (reference sequence). This CDR3 is built from 16 residues. CDR3 in DNA: TGTGCCACCAGCAGACCGGGGGAGGGGGCAAGCCACGAGCAGTACTTC. Translated: CATSRPGEGASHEQYF.

The V call is TRBV7-3, the J call TRBJ2-3, with 7 bases matching TRBD1. J gave up 2 bases and V 4 bases, and 6 bases lay outside the gene matches. CDR1 is SGHTA and CDR2 is FQGTGA in the germline V gene. The CDR3 is 15 residues long. The CDR3 is CASSWGTALTDTQYF. DNA of the CDR3: TGTGCCAGCAGCTGGGGGACAGCGCTCACAGATACGCAGTATTTT.

Comment on this clone: Other DNA variants within this sample encode the same CDR3. The rearrangement uses TRBV29-1 and TRBJ2-1; 11 bases are shared with TRBD2. The CDR3 contains 14 residues. V shed 4 bases, J shed 2 bases, and the junction held 1 base outside the gene matches. Germline CDR1 and CDR2: SQVTM and ANQGSEA. The CDR3 region is CSVVAGGAYNEQFF. CDR3 bases: TGCAGCGTTGTAGCGGGAGGGGCCTACAATGAGCAGTTCTTC.

A note on this clone: At the DNA level, this CDR3 is encoded by other sequences in the same sample as well. The rearrangement uses TRBV27 and TRBJ1-5, with D tentatively TRBD1 (6 bases). Trimming pared 3 bases from V and 6 bases from J, leaving 9 bases between. The CDR3 loop spans 13 amino acids. Germline CDR1 reads MNHEY; CDR2 reads SMNVEV (reference sequence). In DNA form, the CDR3 reads TGTGCCAGCAGTTTGAGAGGGGGTCAGCCCCAGCATTTT. Its protein product is CASSLRGGQPQHF.